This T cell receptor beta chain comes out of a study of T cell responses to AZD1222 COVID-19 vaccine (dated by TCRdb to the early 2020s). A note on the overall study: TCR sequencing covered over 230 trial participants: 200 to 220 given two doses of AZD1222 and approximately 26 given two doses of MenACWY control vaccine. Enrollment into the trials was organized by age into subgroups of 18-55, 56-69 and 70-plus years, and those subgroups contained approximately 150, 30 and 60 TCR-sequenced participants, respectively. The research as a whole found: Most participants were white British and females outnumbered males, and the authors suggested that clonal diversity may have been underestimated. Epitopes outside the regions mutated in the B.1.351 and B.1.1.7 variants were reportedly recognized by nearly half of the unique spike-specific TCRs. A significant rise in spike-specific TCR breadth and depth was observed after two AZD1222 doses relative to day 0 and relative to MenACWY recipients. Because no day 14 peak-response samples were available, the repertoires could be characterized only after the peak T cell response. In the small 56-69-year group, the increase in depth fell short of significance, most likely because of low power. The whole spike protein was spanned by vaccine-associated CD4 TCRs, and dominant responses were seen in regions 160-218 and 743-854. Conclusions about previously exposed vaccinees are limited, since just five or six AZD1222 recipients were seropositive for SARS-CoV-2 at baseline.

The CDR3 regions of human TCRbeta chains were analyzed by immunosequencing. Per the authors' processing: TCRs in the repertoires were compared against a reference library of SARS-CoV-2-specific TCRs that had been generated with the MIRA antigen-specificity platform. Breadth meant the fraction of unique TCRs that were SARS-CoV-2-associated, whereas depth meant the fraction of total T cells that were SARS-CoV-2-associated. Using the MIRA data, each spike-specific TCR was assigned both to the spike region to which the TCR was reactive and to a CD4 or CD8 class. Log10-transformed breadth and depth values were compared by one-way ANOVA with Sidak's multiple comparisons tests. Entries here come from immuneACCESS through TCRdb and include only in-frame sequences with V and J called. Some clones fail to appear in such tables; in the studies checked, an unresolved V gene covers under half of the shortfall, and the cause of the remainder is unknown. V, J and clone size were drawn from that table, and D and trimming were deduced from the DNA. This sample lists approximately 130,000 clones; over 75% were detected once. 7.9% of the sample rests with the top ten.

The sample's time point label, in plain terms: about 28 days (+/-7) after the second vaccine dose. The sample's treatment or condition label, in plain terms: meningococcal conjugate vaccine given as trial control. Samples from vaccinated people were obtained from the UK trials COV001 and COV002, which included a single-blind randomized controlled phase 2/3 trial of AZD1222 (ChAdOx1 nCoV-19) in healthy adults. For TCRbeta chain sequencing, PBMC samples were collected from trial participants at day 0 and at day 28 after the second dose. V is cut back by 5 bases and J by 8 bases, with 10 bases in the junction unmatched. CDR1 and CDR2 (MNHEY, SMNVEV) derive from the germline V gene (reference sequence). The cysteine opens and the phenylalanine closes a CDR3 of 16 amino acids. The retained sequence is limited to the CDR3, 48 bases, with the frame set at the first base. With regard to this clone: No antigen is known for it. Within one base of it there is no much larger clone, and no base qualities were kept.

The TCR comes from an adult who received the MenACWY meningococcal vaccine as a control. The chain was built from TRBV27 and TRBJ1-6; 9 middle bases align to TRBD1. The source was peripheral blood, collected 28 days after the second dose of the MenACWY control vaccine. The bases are TGTGCCAGCAGTCCCGGGACAGGGCTCTTACATTCACCCCTCCACTTT. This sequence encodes CASSPGTGLLHSPLHF.